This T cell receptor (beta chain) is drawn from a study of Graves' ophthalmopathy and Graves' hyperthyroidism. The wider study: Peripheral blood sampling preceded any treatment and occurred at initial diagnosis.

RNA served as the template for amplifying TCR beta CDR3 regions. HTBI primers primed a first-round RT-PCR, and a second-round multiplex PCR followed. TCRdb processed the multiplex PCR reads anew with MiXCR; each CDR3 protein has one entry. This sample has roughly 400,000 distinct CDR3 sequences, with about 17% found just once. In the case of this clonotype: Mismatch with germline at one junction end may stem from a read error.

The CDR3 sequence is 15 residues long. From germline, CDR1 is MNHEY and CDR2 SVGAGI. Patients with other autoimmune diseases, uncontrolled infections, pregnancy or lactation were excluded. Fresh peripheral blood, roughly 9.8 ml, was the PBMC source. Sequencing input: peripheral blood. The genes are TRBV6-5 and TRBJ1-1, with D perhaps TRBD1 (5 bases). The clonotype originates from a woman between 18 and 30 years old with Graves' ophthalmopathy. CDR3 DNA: TGTGCCAGCAGTTTCTCCGGGACCCAGTCCACTGAAGCTATCTTT. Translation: CASSFSGTQSTEAIF.